These 26 T cell receptor beta chains were sequenced from one sample in a study of blood T cell repertoires in COVID-19. The table came from immunoSEQ multiplex PCR; TCRdb's copy has only in-frame clones and leaves some out. The repertoire holds 70,000 or so clones, about 80% seen once, with around 25% in the top ten. The source material was peripheral blood. These receptors originate from a human donor in a cohort sampled during active COVID-19.

The V call is TRBV18, the J call TRBJ2-3; 9 nucleotides match TRBD2. Germline assignment: CDR1 KGHSH and CDR2 LQKENI. Trimming took 2 bases from V and 1 from J; bases not matched to a gene: 1. This CDR3 has 15 amino acids. CDR3 loop: CASSPVAGGTDTQYF. The DNA for the CDR3 is TGTGCCAGCTCACCAGTAGCGGGGGGCACAGATACGCAGTATTTT.

A few counts support this clone. This chain uses TRBV5-4 with TRBJ1-6; TRBD1 might be the D (6 bases). CDR3 length: 15 amino acids. The V gene's germline CDR1 is SGHNT and CDR2 YYREEE (reference sequence). The V end lost 4 bases, the J end lost 4 bases, and 12 bases lay between the germline ends. The CDR3 DNA reads as TGTGCCAGCAGCGACACCGGACAGTATAATTCACCCCTCCACTTT. This codes for CASSDTGQYNSPLHF.

This chain joins TRBV5-1 and TRBJ1-2, with D tentatively TRBD1 (6 bases). The CDR3 spans 13 residues. V shed 3 bases and J shed 5 bases, with 11 bases lying between them. Germline V CDR1 and CDR2: SGHRS, YFSETQ. The CDR3 here is CASSSGGGYGYTF. The CDR3 DNA sequence: TGCGCCAGCAGCTCTGGGGGCGGGTATGGCTACACCTTC. The full variable domain, completed using reference TRBV5-1 and TRBJ1-2, is KAGVTQTPRYLIKTRGQQVTLSCSPISGHRSVSWYQQTPGQGLQFLFEYFSETQRNKGNFPGRFSGRQFSNSRSEMNVSTLELGDSALYLCASSSGGGYGYTFGSGTRLTVV.

The gene calls are TRBV19 and TRBJ2-2; 8 positions agree with TRBD1. The CDR3 has 16 amino acids. The germline V gene encodes CDR1 LNHDA and CDR2 SQIVND (reference sequence). The trim removed 3 bases at V and 8 bases at J, leaving 11 bases unmatched. CDR3 DNA sequence: TGTGCCAGTAGTATGTCGACAGGGGCTGTTTGGGGGGAGCTGTTTTTT. Protein: CASSMSTGAVWGELFF.

This chain joins TRBV19 and TRBJ1-5; weak D call: TRBD1 (6 bases). Germline CDR1 and CDR2: LNHDA and SQIVND (reference sequence). Trimming stripped 0 bases from V and 0 bases from J, with 12 bases between. CDR3 length: 17 residues. DNA for the CDR3: TGTGCCAGTAGTATAGATGGGGGACACCATAGCAATCAGCCCCAGCATTTT. This encodes CASSIDGGHHSNQPQHF.

The rearrangement links TRBV11-2 to TRBJ2-7, with D perhaps matching TRBD1 (5 bases). The CDR3 length is 14 residues. V gave up 1 base and J gave up 3 bases, with 10 bases separating them. CDR1 is SGHAT, CDR2 FQNNGV, per germline. The CDR3 bases are TGTGCCAGCAGCTTAGGGGGCCAGGACTACGAGCAGTACTTC. This translates into CASSLGGQDYEQYF.

This sequence joins TRBV3-1 (or the pseudogene TRBV3-2) and TRBJ2-7; D gene ambiguous. Per the germline V gene, CDR1 is LGHDT and CDR2 is YNNKEL (reference sequence). The CDR3 is 15 amino acids. The V end was cut by 1 base, the J end by 4 bases, with 14 bases between. Here the CDR3 reads CASSQAPSDEYEQYF. The CDR3 coding sequence is TGTGCCAGCAGCCAAGCTCCCTCCGATGAGTACGAGCAGTACTTC.

This sequence joins TRBV12-3 or TRBV12-4 and TRBJ2-1; D is ambiguous. The CDR3 is 12 residues long. With 7 bases removed from V and 6 bases from J, the gap between germline ends came to 10 bases. The CDR3 loop reads CASMMWANEQFF. In nucleotides, the CDR3 is TGTGCCAGCATGATGTGGGCCAATGAGCAGTTCTTC.

V is TRBV4-2 and J is TRBJ1-3; 7 positions agree with TRBD1. Germline lookup yields CDR1 LGHNA and CDR2 YNFKEQ. With V trimmed by 0 bases and J by 2 bases, 13 bases remained unmatched. The CDR3 spans 19 residues. CDR3 sequence reads: CASSQEGRGYILAGNTIYF. The CDR3 bases are TGTGCCAGCAGCCAAGAGGGCAGGGGGTATATCTTGGCTGGAAACACCATATATTTT.

The rearrangement uses TRBV30 and TRBJ1-5; 12 bases are shared with TRBD1. With 3 bases clipped from V and 6 bases from J, the junction kept 6 bases outside the gene matches. The CDR3 is 15 amino acids. Germline loops: CDR1 GTSNPN, CDR2 SVGIG (reference sequence). CDR3: CAWSSGTGGSQPQHF. Written as DNA, the CDR3 is TGTGCCTGGAGCTCCGGGACAGGGGGCTCTCAGCCCCAGCATTTT. The complete variable domain, with remaining parts taken from reference TRBV30 and TRBJ1-5, reads SQTIHQWPATLVQPVGSPLSLECTVEGTSNPNLYWYRQAAGRGLQLLFYSVGIGQISSEVPQNLSASRPQDRQFILSSKKLLLSDSGFYLCAWSSGTGGSQPQHFGDGTRLSIL.

V gene TRBV24-1 combines with J gene TRBJ2-1, with TRBD2 matching over 14 bases. Trimming at V came to 3 bases and at J to 0 bases, leaving 9 bases not matched to a gene. The CDR3 spans 20 residues. Germline lookup yields CDR1 KGHDR and CDR2 SFDVKD. CDR3 nucleotides: TGTGCCACCAGTGATATAGGGACTAGCGGGGGTTCCCGCTCCTACAATGAGCAGTTCTTC. Translating gives CATSDIGTSGGSRSYNEQFF.

V usage is TRBV19 and J usage is TRBJ2-7; unclear D gene. CDR1 and CDR2 (germline): LNHDA, SQIVND (reference sequence). V was shortened by 1 base and J by 6 bases, with 10 bases between the two germline ends. The CDR3 length is 13 residues. The CDR3 here is CASSIVEFAEQYF. CDR3 DNA: TGTGCCAGTAGTATAGTTGAGTTCGCCGAGCAGTACTTC. The full variable domain, with the rest looked up from reference TRBV19 and TRBJ2-7, is DGGITQSPKYLFRKEGQNVTLSCEQNLNHDAMYWYRQDPGQGLRLIYYSQIVNDFQKGDIAEGYSVSREKKESFPLTVTSAQKNPTAFYLCASSIVEFAEQYFGPGTRLTVT.

The V call is TRBV15, the J call TRBJ2-7, with no clear D. V lost 1 base and J 4 bases, leaving 5 bases between the germline ends. Germline V gene sequence: CDR1 LNHNV, CDR2 YYDKDF (reference sequence). The CDR3 is 12 residues long. The CDR3 sequence: CATSRGQYEQYF. For the CDR3, the DNA is TGTGCCACCAGCAGAGGGCAGTACGAGCAGTACTTC.

The chain links TRBV20-1 to TRBJ2-3, with 9 bases that match TRBD1. J lost 2 bases, V lost 3 bases, and 15 bases had no gene match. The CDR3 length is 18 residues. Germline lookup yields CDR1 DFQATT and CDR2 SNEGSKA (reference sequence). The CDR3 bases are TGCAGTGCTAGTTTACCACGCCACCGGGACAGGGTCACAGATACGCAGTATTTT. As protein: CSASLPRHRDRVTDTQYF.

The chain joins TRBV5-4 to TRBJ2-1, with 7 bases fitting TRBD2. Germline assignment: CDR1 SGHNT and CDR2 YYREEE (reference sequence). This CDR3 region has 16 residues. The junction had 15 bases not matched to a gene; V was cut back by 4 bases and J by 8 bases. This CDR3 reads CASSPRARGEVYEQFF. The DNA for the CDR3 is TGTGCCAGCAGCCCTCGGGCCCGGGGGGAGGTGTATGAGCAGTTCTTC.

This clone was detected once. The rearrangement joins TRBV28 to TRBJ2-2; TRBD2 agrees at 10 bases. CDR1 and CDR2 from the germline V gene are MDHEN and SYDVKM. The CDR3 covers 18 residues. V shed 6 bases, J shed 1 base, and the junction held 11 bases outside the gene matches. The CDR3 DNA reads TGTGCCAGCAGCCAAATAATTGGGACTAGCGAGAACACCGGGGAGCTGTTTTTT. It is translated as CASSQIIGTSENTGELFF.

The gene calls are TRBV5-1 and TRBJ2-1, with TRBD1 matching 9 bases. Germline V gene sequence: CDR1 SGHRS, CDR2 YFSETQ. The CDR3 spans 16 residues. V lost 4 bases to trimming and J lost 3 bases; unmatched junction nucleotides: 8. The CDR3 loop is CASSPRAGQGYNEQFF. Here the CDR3 DNA reads TGCGCCAGCAGCCCCCGGGCGGGACAGGGCTACAATGAGCAGTTCTTC.

This chain connects TRBV7-9 to TRBJ2-4; D possibly corresponds to TRBD2 (5 bases). The CDR3 extends over 13 amino acids. With 4 bases removed from V and 8 bases from J, the gap between germline ends came to 12 bases. Germline V gene sequence: CDR1 SEHNR, CDR2 FQNEAQ (reference sequence). The CDR3 is CASSWPGVYIQYF. For the CDR3, the DNA is TGTGCCAGCAGCTGGCCCGGGGTCTACATTCAGTACTTC.

This clone was counted only a few times. V gene TRBV27 combines with J gene TRBJ2-1; tentatively, D is TRBD2 (7 bases). Germline loops: CDR1 MNHEY, CDR2 SMNVEV (reference sequence). The germline V and J ends were trimmed by 3 bases and 5 bases, with 20 bases remaining between them. CDR3 length: 17 residues. CDR3 in DNA: TGTGCCAGCAGTTTCGCCTTAGGGGGAGGGTCCCACAATGAGCAGTTCTTC. Encoded protein: CASSFALGGGSHNEQFF.

This clone is categorized as medium-sized. The rearrangement uses TRBV6-6 and TRBJ1-3, with 9 bases matching TRBD1. Trimming at V came to 6 bases and at J to 4 bases, leaving 7 bases not matched to a gene. This CDR3 has 15 amino acids. The V gene's germline CDR1 is MNHNY and CDR2 SVGAGI (reference sequence). In DNA, the CDR3 is TGTGCCAGCAGCGGACAGGGGCTCGGGGGAAACACCATATATTTT. Translation gives CASSGQGLGGNTIYF.

The chain combines TRBV5-6 with TRBJ2-1; D is possibly TRBD1 (6 bases). This CDR3 contains 15 residues. V lost 4 bases to trimming and J lost 3 bases, with 14 bases between them. Per the germline V gene, CDR1 is SGHDT and CDR2 is YYEEEE. The DNA for the CDR3 is TGTGCCAGCAGCGTAACAGGGCCTCTCTACAATGAGCAGTTCTTC. It is translated as CASSVTGPLYNEQFF.

The rearrangement uses TRBV6-5 and TRBJ1-1, with D tentatively TRBD1 (6 bases). The CDR3 contains 12 residues. Germline values: CDR1 MNHEY, CDR2 SVGAGI. V lost 6 bases to trimming and J lost 11 bases, with 16 bases between them. Written as DNA, the CDR3 is TGTGCCAGCAGGGACAGACCGGGTGACGCTTTCTTT. Translated: CASRDRPGDAFF.

The chain carries TRBV28 and TRBJ1-2; D is possibly TRBD1 (5 bases). The CDR3 sequence is 15 residues long. Trimming cost V 5 bases and J 5 bases, with 18 bases left between them. Germline CDR1 is MDHEN and CDR2 is SYDVKM. The DNA for the CDR3 is TGTGCCAGCAGTGGGGACCGGGGGGAGCGATATGGCTACACCTTC. Translation gives CASSGDRGERYGYTF.

The chain recombines TRBV2 with TRBJ2-5, with 9 bases lining up with TRBD1. From germline, CDR1 is SNHLY and CDR2 FYNNEI. The CDR3 is made up of 15 amino acids. The trim removed 1 base at V and 4 bases at J, leaving 4 bases unmatched. CDR3 loop: CASSEEQGAGETQYF. Written as DNA, the CDR3 is TGTGCCAGCAGTGAAGAACAGGGGGCGGGAGAGACCCAGTACTTC.

The V gene is TRBV7-9, the J gene TRBJ1-1; D unresolved. CDR3 size: 14 residues. Germline assignment: CDR1 SEHNR and CDR2 FQNEAQ (reference sequence). Trimming shortened V by 0 bases and J by 3 bases, and 8 bases separated the two germline ends. CDR3 amino acids: CASSLAVADTEAFF. Written as DNA, the CDR3 is TGTGCCAGCAGCTTAGCGGTGGCCGACACTGAAGCTTTCTTT. The full variable domain, with the rest looked up from reference TRBV7-9 and TRBJ1-1, is DTGVSQNPRHKITKRGQNVTFRCDPISEHNRLYWYRQTLGQGPEFLTYFQNEAQLEKSRLLSDRFSAERPKGSFSTLEIQRTEQGDSAMYLCASSLAVADTEAFFGQGTRLTVV.

CDR3 nucleotide sequence: TGTGCCAGCAGCCCGGCGGGCCTAGTGGCAGATACGCAGTATTTT. Amino acid sequence: CASSPAGLVADTQYF. V is TRBV3-1 (or the pseudogene TRBV3-2) and J is TRBJ2-3; weak D call: TRBD2 (5 bases). The CDR3 runs 15 residues. V shed 4 bases and J shed 4 bases, with 15 bases lying between them. Germline loops: CDR1 LGHDT, CDR2 YNNKEL (reference sequence).